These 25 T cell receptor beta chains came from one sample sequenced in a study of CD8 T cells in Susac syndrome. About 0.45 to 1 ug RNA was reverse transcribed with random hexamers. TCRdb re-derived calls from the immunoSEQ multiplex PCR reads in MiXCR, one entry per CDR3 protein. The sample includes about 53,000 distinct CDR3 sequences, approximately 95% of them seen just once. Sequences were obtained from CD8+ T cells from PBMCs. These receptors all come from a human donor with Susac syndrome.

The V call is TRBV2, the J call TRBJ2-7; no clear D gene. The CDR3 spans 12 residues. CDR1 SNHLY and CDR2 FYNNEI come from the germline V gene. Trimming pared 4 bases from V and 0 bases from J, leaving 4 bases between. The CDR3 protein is CASSGISYEQYF. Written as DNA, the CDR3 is TGTGCCAGCAGTGGGATCTCCTACGAGCAGTACTTC.

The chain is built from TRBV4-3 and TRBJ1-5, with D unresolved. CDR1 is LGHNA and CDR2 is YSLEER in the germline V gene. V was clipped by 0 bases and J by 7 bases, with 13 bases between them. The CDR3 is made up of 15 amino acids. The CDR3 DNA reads TGCGCCAGCAGCCAAGATCAGGACTCGGGACAGCCCCAGCATTTT. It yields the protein CASSQDQDSGQPQHF.

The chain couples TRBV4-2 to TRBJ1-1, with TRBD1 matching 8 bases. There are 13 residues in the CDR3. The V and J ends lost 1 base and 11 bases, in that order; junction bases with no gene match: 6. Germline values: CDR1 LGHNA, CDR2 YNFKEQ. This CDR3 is CASSQARGQFAFF. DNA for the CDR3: TGTGCCAGCAGCCAAGCCAGGGGGCAATTCGCTTTCTTT.

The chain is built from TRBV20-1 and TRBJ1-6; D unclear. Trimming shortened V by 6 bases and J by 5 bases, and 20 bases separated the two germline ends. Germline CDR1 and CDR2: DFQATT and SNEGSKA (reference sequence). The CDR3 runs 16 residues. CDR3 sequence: CSAWAAGKNDNSPLHF. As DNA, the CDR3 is TGCAGTGCCTGGGCAGCCGGAAAAAACGATAATTCACCCCTCCACTTT.

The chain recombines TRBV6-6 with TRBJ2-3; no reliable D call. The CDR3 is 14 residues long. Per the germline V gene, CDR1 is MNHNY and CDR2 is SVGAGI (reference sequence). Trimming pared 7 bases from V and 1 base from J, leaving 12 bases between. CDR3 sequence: CASTFRAGTDTQYF. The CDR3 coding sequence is TGTGCCAGCACCTTCCGCGCAGGCACAGATACGCAGTATTTT.

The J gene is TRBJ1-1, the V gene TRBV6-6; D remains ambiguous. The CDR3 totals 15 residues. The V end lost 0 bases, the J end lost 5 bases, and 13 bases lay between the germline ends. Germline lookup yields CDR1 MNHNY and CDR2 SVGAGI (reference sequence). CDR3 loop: CASSYSSSGRTEAFF. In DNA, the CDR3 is TGTGCCAGCAGTTACTCATCGTCGGGGAGGACTGAAGCTTTCTTT.

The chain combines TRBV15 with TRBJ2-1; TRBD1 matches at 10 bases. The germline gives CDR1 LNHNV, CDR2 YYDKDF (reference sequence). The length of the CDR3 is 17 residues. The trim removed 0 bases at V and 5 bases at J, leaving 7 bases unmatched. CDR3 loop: CATSRDLRGTGDNEQFF. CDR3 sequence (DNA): TGTGCCACCAGCAGAGACCTAAGGGGGACAGGGGACAATGAGCAGTTCTTC.

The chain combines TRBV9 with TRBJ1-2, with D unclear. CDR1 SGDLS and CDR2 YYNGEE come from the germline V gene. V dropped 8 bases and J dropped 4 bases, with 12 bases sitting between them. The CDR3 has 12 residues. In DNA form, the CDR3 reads TGTGCCAGTGGCCGAGCACCCTATGGCTACACCTTC. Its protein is CASGRAPYGYTF.

The CDR3 DNA is TGTGCCAGCAGCGTAGCTGGAACAGGCCGGGGCTACACCTTC. The encoded protein is CASSVAGTGRGYTF. V and J are TRBV9 and TRBJ1-2; D possibly corresponds to TRBD1 (5 bases). The CDR3 is made up of 14 amino acids. The ends were cut back, 0 bases at V and 8 bases at J, with 14 bases in the middle. Germline V gene data show CDR1 as SGDLS and CDR2 as YYNGEE.

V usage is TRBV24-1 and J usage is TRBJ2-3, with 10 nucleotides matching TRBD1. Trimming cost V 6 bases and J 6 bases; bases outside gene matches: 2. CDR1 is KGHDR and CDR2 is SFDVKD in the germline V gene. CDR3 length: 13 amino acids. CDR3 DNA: TGTGCCACCAGTACGACAGGGGGCGATACGCAGTATTTT. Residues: CATSTTGGDTQYF.

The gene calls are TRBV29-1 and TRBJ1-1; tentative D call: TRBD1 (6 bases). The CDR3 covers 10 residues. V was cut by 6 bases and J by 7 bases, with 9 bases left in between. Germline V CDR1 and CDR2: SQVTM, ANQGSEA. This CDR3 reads CSVEGVEAFF. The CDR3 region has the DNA TGCAGCGTCGAGGGGGTTGAAGCTTTCTTT. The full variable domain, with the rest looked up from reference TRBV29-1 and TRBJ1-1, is SAVISQKPSRDICQRGTSLTIQCQVDSQVTMMFWYRQQPGQSLTLIATANQGSEATYESGFVIDKFPISRPNLTFSTLTVSNMSPEDSSIYLCSVEGVEAFFGQGTRLTVV.

The CDR3: CATAGPKTDTQYF. CDR3 in DNA: TGTGCCACCGCGGGACCAAAAACAGATACGCAGTATTTT. V gene TRBV9 combines with J gene TRBJ2-3; D may be TRBD2 (6 bases). Trimming left V 9 bases short and J 3 bases short, with 14 bases between. Germline V lookup: CDR1 SGDLS, CDR2 YYNGEE. The CDR3 is made up of 13 amino acids. The full variable domain, its missing parts supplied by reference TRBV9 and TRBJ2-3, is DSGVTQTPKHLITATGQRVTLRCSPRSGDLSVYWYQQSLDQGLQFLIQYYNGEERAKGNILERFSAQQFPDLHSELNLSSLELGDSALYFCATAGPKTDTQYFGPGTRLTVL.

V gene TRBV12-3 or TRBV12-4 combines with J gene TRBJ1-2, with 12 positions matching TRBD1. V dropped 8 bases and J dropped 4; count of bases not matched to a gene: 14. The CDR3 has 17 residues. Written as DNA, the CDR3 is TGTGCCAGCTCCCCCGGGGGACAGGGGGCCGTGGGCTATGGCTACACCTTC. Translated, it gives CASSPGGQGAVGYGYTF.

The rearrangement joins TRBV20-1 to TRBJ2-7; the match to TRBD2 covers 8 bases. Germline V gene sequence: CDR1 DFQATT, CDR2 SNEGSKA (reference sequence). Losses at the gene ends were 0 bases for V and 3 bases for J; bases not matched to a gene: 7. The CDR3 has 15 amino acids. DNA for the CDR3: TGCAGTGCTAGAGATCCGACTAGCGAGGACTACGAGCAGTACTTC. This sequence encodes CSARDPTSEDYEQYF.

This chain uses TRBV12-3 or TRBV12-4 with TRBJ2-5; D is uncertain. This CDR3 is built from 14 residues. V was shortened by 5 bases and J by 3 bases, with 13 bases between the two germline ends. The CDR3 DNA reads TGTGCCAGCAGTGCCTTCCTTAAGAAAGAGACCCAGTACTTC. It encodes CASSAFLKKETQYF.

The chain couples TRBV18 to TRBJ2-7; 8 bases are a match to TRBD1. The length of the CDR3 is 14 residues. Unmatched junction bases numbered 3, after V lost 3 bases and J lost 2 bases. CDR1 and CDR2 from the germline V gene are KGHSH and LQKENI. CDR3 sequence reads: CASSPQGAPYEQYF. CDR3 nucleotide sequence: TGTGCCAGCTCACCGCAGGGGGCCCCCTACGAGCAGTACTTC.

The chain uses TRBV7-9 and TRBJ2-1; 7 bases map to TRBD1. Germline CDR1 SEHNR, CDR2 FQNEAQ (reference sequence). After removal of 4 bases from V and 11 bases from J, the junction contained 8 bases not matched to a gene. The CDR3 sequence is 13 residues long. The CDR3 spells CASSSERGPKQFF. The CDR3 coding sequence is TGTGCCAGCAGCTCTGAGAGGGGGCCCAAGCAGTTCTTC.

The DNA of the CDR3 is TGTGCCAGCAGTGGGACAGGGCAGGAGCAGTACTTC. Its translation is CASSGTGQEQYF. J is TRBJ2-7 and V is TRBV25-1, with TRBD1 matching 8 bases. Germline loops: CDR1 MGHDK, CDR2 SYGVNS. The V gene end was trimmed by 4 bases and the J gene end by 7 bases; junction bases not matched to a gene: 3. The CDR3 sequence is 12 residues long.

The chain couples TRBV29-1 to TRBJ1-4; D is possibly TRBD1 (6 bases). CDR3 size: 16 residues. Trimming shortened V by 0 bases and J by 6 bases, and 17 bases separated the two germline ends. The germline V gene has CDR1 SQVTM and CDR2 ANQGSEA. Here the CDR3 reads CSVEEGHQERDEKLFF. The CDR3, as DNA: TGCAGCGTTGAAGAGGGACACCAGGAGAGGGATGAAAAACTGTTTTTT.

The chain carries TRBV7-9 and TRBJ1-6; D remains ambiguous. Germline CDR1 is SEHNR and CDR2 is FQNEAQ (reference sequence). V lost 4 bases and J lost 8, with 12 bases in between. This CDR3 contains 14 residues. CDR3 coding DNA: TGTGCCAGCAGCTCCGGGCCCTCCTATTCACCCCTCCACTTT. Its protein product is CASSSGPSYSPLHF. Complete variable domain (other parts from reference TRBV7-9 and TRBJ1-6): DTGVSQNPRHKITKRGQNVTFRCDPISEHNRLYWYRQTLGQGPEFLTYFQNEAQLEKSRLLSDRFSAERPKGSFSTLEIQRTEQGDSAMYLCASSSGPSYSPLHFGNGTRLTVT.

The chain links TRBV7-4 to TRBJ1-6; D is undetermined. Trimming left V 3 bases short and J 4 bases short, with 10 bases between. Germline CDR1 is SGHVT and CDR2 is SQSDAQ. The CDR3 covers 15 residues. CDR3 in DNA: TGTGCCAGCAGCTTCGAACTGCCGTATAATTCACCCCTCCACTTT. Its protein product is CASSFELPYNSPLHF.

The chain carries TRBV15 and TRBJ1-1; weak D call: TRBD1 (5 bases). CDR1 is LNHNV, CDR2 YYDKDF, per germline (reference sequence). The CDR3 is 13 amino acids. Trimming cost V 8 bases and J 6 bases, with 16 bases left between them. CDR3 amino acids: CATGETESSEAFF. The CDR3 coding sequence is TGTGCCACCGGGGAGACAGAAAGCTCTGAAGCTTTCTTT.

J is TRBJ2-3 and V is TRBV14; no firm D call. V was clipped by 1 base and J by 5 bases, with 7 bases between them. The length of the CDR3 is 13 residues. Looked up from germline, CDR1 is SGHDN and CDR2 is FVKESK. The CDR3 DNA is TGTGCCAGCAGCCAAGTTCCCCAAGATACGCAGTATTTT. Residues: CASSQVPQDTQYF.

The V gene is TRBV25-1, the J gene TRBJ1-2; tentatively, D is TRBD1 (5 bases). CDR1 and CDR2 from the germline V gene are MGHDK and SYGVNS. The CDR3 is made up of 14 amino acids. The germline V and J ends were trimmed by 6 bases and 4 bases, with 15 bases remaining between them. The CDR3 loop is CASSVDGTLYGYTF. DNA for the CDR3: TGTGCCAGCAGCGTAGACGGGACTCTCTATGGCTACACCTTC.

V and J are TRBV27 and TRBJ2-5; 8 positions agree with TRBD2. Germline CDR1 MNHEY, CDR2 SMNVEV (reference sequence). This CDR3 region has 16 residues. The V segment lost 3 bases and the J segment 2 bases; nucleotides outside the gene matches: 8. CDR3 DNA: TGTGCCAGCAGTTTGGTAGCGGGGCGACCTCAAGAGACCCAGTACTTC. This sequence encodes CASSLVAGRPQETQYF.